This TCR beta chain was obtained from a study of T cell clones after liver transplantation. Repertoires were generated with immunoSEQ multiplex PCR, while TCRdb's copy carries only in-frame clones and drops some. The table lists approximately 70,000 clones, around 84% of them singletons. Between the trimmed V and J ends, which lost 1 base and 5 bases, there was a span of 14 bases. Per the germline V gene, CDR1 is SEHNR and CDR2 is FQNEAQ (reference sequence). The CDR3 runs to 15 residues. On this clone itself: The antigen remains unidentified.

Overall study results and limits: Donor-reactive sequences fell more than third party-reactive ones, suggesting partial deletion. These preliminary findings come from unstandardized post-transplant sampling times. Post-transplant, graft-donor-reactive CD4 TCRbeta sequences in blood dropped significantly in most of the 8 subjects.

The TCR was taken from a human patient who received a liver transplant. Some T cells may be graft donor cells. The sample consisted of CD4+ T cells from blood, taken 48 months after liver transplant. The chain employs TRBV7-9 and TRBJ1-1, with D possibly matching TRBD1 (6 bases). The CDR3 sequence: CASSLGSTGRTEAFF. CDR3 in DNA: TGTGCCAGCAGCTTAGGCTCCACAGGGAGAACTGAAGCTTTCTTT.